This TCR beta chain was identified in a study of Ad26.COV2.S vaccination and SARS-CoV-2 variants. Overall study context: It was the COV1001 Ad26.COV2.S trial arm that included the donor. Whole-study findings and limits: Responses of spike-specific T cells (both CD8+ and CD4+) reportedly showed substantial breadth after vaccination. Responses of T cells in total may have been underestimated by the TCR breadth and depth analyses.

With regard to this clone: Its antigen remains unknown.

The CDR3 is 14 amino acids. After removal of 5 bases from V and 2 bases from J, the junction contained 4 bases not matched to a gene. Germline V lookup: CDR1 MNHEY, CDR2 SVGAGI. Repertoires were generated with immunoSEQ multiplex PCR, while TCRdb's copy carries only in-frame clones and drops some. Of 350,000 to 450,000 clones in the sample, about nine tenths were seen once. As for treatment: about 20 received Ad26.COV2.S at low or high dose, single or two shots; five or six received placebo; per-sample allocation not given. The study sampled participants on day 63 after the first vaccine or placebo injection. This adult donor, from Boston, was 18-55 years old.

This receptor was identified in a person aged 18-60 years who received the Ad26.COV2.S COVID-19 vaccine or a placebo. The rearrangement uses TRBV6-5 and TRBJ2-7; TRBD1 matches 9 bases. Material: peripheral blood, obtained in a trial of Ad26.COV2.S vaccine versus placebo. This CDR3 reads CASSMGTGPYEQYF. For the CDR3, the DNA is TGTGCCAGCAGTATGGGGACAGGGCCCTACGAGCAGTACTTC.